The T cell receptor (beta chain) under discussion was sequenced for a study of T cell changes during pregnancy in multiple sclerosis (dated by TCRdb to the late 2010s). A note on the overall study: Changes in the T cell repertoire over the course of pregnancy were examined in this study in women with multiple sclerosis.

With regard to this clone: Its antigen remains undetermined. Nothing much larger sits one base from this clone, and base qualities are not available.

Receptor amplification or capture employed the immunoSEQ multiplex PCR assay. TCRdb stores this immuneACCESS table with in-frame sequences only. Part of the clones is absent; in the studies checked, under half of the shortfall reflects unresolved V genes, and no reason is known for the rest. The sample yields 55,000 to 70,000 clones; 85% to 95% were counted once. In total, the top ten clones hold just over 3% of the sample. At the junction V is shortened by 6 bases and J by 5 bases; bases outside the gene matches: 13. Its CDR3 holds 15 amino acids, cysteine through phenylalanine. Of all the DNA, just the CDR3 is kept, 45 bases in frame from base 1. Via the germline V gene (reference sequence), CDR1 is MNHEY and CDR2 SMNVEV.

The receptor chain draws on TRBV27 and TRBJ2-7; a stretch of 7 junction bases matches TRBD1. This TCR derives from a female donor in good health, enrolled as a control in a pregnancy study. Sample: CD8+ T cells from peripheral blood mononuclear cells, taken in the third trimester of pregnancy. The CDR3: CASRSDGRGHNEQYF. In nucleotide form, the sequence is TGTGCCAGCAGATCTGACGGAAGGGGGCACAACGAGCAGTACTTC.